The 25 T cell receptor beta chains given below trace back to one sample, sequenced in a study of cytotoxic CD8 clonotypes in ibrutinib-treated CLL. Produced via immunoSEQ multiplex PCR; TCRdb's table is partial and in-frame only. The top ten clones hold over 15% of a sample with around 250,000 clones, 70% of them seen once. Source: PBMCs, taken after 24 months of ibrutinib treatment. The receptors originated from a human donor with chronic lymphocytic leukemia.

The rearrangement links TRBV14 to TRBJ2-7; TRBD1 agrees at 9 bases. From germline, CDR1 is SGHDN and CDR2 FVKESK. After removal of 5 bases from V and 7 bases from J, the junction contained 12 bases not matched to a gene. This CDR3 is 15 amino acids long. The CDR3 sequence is CASSIPGTGTYEQYF. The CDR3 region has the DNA TGTGCCAGCAGCATTCCCGGGACAGGGACATATGAGCAGTACTTC.

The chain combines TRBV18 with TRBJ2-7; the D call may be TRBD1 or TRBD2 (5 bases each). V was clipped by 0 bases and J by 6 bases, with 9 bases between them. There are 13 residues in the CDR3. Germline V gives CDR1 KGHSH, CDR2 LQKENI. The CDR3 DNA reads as TGTGCCAGCTCACCACCGGGACGCTCCGAGCAGTACTTC. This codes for CASSPPGRSEQYF.

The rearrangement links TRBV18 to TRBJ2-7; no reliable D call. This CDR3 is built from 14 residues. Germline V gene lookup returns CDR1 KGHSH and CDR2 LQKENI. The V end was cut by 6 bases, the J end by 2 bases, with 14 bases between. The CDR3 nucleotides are TGTGCCAGCTCCCCTCTCCGTCTAACCTACGAGCAGTACTTC. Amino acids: CASSPLRLTYEQYF.

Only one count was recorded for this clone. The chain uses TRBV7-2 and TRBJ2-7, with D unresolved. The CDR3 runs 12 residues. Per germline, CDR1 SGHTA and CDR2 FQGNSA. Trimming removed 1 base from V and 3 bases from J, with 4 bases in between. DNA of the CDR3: TGTGCCAGCAGCTTAGGTCGCTACGAGCAGTACTTC. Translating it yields CASSLGRYEQYF.

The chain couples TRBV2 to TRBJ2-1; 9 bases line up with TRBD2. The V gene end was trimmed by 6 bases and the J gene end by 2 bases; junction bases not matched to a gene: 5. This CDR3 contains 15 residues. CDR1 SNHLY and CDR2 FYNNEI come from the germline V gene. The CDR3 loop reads CASRVAGVPYNEQFF. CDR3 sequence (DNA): TGTGCCAGCAGGGTAGCGGGAGTGCCCTACAATGAGCAGTTCTTC.

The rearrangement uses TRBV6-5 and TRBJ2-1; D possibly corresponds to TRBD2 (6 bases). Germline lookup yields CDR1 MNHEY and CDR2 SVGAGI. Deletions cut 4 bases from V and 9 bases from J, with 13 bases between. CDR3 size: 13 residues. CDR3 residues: CASSWEEGGEQFF. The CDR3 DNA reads TGTGCCAGCAGTTGGGAGGAGGGCGGTGAGCAGTTCTTC.

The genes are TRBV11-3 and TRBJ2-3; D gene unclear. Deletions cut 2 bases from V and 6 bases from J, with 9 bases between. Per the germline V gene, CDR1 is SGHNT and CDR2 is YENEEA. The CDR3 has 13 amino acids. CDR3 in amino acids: CASSLRPSDTQYF. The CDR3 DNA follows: TGTGCCAGCAGCTTACGTCCCTCCGATACGCAGTATTTT.

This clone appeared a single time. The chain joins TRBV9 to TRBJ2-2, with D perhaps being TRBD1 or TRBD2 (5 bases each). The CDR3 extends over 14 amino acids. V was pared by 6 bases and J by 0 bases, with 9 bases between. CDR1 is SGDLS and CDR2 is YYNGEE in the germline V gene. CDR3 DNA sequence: TGTGCCAGCAAGGGGAGCCCGAACACCGGGGAGCTGTTTTTT. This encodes CASKGSPNTGELFF.

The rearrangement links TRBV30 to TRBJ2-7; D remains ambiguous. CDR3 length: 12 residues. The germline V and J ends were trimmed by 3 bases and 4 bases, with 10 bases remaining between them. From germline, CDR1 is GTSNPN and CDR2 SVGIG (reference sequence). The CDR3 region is CAWSSSPYEQYF. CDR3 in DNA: TGTGCCTGGAGCTCATCCCCGTACGAGCAGTACTTC.

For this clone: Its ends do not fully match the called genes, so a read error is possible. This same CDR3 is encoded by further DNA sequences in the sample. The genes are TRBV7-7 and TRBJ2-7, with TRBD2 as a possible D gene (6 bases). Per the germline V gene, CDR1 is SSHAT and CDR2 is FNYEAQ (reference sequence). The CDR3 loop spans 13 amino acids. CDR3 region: CASSPGTSGEQYF. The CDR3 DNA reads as TGTGCTAGCAGCCCAGGGACCAGCGGGGAGCAGTACTTC.

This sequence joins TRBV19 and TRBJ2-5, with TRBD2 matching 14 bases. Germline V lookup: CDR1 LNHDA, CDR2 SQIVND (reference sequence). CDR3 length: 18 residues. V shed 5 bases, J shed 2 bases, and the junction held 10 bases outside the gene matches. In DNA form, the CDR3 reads TGTGCCAGTAGTGCCCGACTAGCGGGAGGGCCGGGGCAAGAGACCCAGTACTTC. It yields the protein CASSARLAGGPGQETQYF.

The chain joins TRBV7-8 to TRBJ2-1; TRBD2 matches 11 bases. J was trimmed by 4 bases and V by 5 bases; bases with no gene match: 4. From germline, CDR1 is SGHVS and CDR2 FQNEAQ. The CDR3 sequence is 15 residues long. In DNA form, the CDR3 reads TGTGCCAGCAGCCGCGGGACTAGCGGTTACAATGAGCAGTTCTTC. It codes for CASSRGTSGYNEQFF.

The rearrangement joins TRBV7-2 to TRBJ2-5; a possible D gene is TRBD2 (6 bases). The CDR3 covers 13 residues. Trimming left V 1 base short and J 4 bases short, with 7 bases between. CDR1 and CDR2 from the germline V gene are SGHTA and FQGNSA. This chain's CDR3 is CASSLGAGETQYF. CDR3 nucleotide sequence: TGTGCCAGCAGCTTAGGAGCGGGAGAGACCCAGTACTTC.

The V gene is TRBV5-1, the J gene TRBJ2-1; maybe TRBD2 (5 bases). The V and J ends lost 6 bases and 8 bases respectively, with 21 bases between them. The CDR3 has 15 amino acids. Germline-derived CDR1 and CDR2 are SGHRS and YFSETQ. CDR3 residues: CASTFEDYSTHEQFF. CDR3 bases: TGCGCCAGCACCTTTGAAGACTACTCGACCCATGAGCAGTTCTTC.

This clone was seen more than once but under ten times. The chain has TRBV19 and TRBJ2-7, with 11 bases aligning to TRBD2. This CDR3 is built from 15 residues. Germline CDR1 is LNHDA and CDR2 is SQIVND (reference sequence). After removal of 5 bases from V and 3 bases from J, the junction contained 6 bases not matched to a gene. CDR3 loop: CASSGLAGGNYEQYF. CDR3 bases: TGTGCCAGTAGTGGATTAGCGGGAGGGAACTACGAGCAGTACTTC.

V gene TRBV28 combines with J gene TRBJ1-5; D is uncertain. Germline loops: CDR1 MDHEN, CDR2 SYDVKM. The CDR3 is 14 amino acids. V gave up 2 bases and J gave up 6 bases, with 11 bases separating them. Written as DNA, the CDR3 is TGTGCCAGCAGTTTAGAGGCTATACTTCAGCCCCAGCATTTT. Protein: CASSLEAILQPQHF.

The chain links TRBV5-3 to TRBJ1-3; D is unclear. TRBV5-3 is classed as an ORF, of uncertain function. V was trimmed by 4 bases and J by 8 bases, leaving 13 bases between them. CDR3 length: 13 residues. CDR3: CARSIAPAHTIYF. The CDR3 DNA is TGTGCCAGAAGCATCGCCCCAGCTCACACCATATATTTT.

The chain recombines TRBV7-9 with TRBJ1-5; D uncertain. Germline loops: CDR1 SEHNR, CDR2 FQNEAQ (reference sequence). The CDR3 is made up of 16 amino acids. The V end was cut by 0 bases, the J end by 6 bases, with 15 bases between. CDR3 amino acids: CASSLALLSGPQPQHF. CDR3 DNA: TGTGCCAGCAGCTTAGCGCTATTATCCGGTCCTCAGCCCCAGCATTTT.

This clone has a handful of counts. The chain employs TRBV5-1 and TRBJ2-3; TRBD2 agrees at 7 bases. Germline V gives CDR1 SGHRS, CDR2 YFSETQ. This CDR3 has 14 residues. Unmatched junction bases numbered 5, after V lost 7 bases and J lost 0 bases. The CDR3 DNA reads TGCGCCAGCTTGTCGGGAGGTAGCACAGATACGCAGTATTTT. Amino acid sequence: CASLSGGSTDTQYF.

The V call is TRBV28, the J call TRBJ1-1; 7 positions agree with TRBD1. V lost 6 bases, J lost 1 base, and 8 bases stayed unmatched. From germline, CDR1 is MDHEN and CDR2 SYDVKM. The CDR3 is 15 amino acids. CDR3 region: CASRDPTGQNTEAFF. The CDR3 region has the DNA TGTGCCAGCAGAGACCCGACAGGGCAGAACACTGAAGCTTTCTTT.

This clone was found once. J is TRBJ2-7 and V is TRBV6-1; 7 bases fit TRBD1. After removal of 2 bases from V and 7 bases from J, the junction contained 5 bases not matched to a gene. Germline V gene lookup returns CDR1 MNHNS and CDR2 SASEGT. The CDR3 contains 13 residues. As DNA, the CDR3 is TGTGCCAGCAGTGAAAGGGGGCTGAGAGAGCAGTACTTC. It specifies CASSERGLREQYF.

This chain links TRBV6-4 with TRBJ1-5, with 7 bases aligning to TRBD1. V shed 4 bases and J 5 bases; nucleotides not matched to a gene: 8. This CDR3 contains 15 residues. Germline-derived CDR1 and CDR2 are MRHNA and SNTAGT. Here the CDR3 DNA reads TGTGCCAGCAGTGCCGAAGGGACAGTCGATCAGCCCCAGCATTTT. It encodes CASSAEGTVDQPQHF.

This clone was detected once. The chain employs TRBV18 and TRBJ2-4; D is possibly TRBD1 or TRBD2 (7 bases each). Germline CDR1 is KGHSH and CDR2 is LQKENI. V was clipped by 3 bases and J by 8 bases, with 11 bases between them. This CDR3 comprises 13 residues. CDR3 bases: TGTGCCAGCTCACCCAGGGGGGGAGACATTCAGTACTTC. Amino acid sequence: CASSPRGGDIQYF.

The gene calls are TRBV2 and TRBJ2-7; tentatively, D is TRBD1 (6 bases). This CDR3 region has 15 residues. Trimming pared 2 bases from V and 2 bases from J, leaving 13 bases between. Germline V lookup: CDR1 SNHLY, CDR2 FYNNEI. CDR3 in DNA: TGTGCCAGCAGTGAATTTAACAGGGCCCCCTACGAGCAGTACTTC. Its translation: CASSEFNRAPYEQYF.

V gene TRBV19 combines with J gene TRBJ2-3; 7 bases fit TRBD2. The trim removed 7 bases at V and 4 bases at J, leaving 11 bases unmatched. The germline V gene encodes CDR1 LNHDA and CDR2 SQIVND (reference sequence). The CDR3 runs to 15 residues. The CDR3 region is CASTLGGGGADTQYF. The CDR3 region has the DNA TGTGCCAGTACTTTAGGCGGGGGAGGAGCAGATACGCAGTATTTT. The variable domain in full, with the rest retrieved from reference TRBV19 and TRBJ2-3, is DGGITQSPKYLFRKEGQNVTLSCEQNLNHDAMYWYRQDPGQGLRLIYYSQIVNDFQKGDIAEGYSVSREKKESFPLTVTSAQKNPTAFYLCASTLGGGGADTQYFGPGTRLTVL.